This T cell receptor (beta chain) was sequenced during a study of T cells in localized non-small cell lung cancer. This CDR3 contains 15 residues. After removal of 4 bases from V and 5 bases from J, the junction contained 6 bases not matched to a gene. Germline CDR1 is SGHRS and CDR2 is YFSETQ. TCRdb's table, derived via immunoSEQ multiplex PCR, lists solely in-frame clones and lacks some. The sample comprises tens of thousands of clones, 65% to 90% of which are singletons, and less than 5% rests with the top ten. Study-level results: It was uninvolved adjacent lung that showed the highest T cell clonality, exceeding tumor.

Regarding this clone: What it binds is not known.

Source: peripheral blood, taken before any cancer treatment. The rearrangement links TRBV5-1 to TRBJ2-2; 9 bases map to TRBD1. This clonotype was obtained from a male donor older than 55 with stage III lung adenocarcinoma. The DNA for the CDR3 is TGCGCCAGCAGCATCCAGACAGGGGGGACCGGGGAGCTGTTTTTT. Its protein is CASSIQTGGTGELFF. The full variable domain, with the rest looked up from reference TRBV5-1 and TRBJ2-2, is KAGVTQTPRYLIKTRGQQVTLSCSPISGHRSVSWYQQTPGQGLQFLFEYFSETQRNKGNFPGRFSGRQFSNSRSEMNVSTLELGDSALYLCASSIQTGGTGELFFGEGSRLTVL.